These 9 T cell receptor beta chains share one sample of origin, sequenced in a study of lymphopenia after photon versus proton radiotherapy. This table comes from immunoSEQ multiplex PCR, and its TCRdb copy is limited to in-frame clones, with some not included. The sample records 35,000 to 40,000 clones, about 85% being singletons. The specimen was peripheral blood, collected from a patient treated with photon-based radiotherapy. The receptor source for this set is a man in his fifties or sixties with gastric cancer.

The V gene is TRBV7-2, the J gene TRBJ2-5, with D unclear. The germline CDR1 and CDR2 sequences are SGHTA and FQGNSA. The V and J ends lost 2 bases and 3 bases respectively, with 16 bases between them. This CDR3 is 16 amino acids long. As DNA, the CDR3 is TGTGCCAGCAGCTTATCGGTCACCTCACGGAAAGAGACCCAGTACTTC. Translating gives CASSLSVTSRKETQYF.

The genes are TRBV30 and TRBJ1-2; D uncertain. The germline V gene has CDR1 GTSNPN and CDR2 SVGIG (reference sequence). This CDR3 comprises 11 residues. Trimming removed 1 base from V and 3 bases from J, with 3 bases in between. The DNA of the CDR3 is TGTGCCTGGAGTGGGTACTATGGCTACACCTTC. The encoded protein is CAWSGYYGYTF. Together with reference TRBV30 and TRBJ1-2, the CDR3 gives the full variable domain: SQTIHQWPATLVQPVGSPLSLECTVEGTSNPNLYWYRQAAGRGLQLLFYSVGIGQISSEVPQNLSASRPQDRQFILSSKKLLLSDSGFYLCAWSGYYGYTFGSGTRLTVV.

The chain links TRBV4-1 to TRBJ2-1; TRBD2 aligns across 7 bases. V dropped 4 bases and J dropped 4; count of bases not matched to a gene: 10. The CDR3 length is 16 residues. The germline V gene has CDR1 MGHRA and CDR2 YSYEKL. The CDR3 sequence: CASSRGRLAYYNEQFF. The CDR3 DNA follows: TGCGCCAGCAGCCGGGGGAGACTAGCTTATTACAATGAGCAGTTCTTC.

With respect to this clone: This CDR3 is also generated by other DNA sequences in the sample. The chain recombines TRBV18 with TRBJ1-1; unclear D gene. Germline V gene lookup returns CDR1 KGHSH and CDR2 LQKENI. CDR3 length: 13 amino acids. The ends were cut back, 3 bases at V and 0 bases at J, with 5 bases in the middle. CDR3 coding DNA: TGTGCCAGCTCACCCGGGCTGAACACTGAAGCTTTCTTT. Its translation is CASSPGLNTEAFF.

The table lists this clone with a few counts. The DNA of the CDR3 is TGTGCCAGCAGCTTGCCACCCCGACTAGCGGGAGCGAGAGATACGCAGTATTTT. This translates into CASSLPPRLAGARDTQYF. The rearrangement uses TRBV7-9 and TRBJ2-3; the match to TRBD2 covers 12 bases. This CDR3 has 18 residues. Looked up from germline, CDR1 is SEHNR and CDR2 is FQNEAQ (reference sequence). V shed 3 bases, J shed 5 bases, and the junction held 12 bases outside the gene matches.

The chain links TRBV5-5 to TRBJ2-1; 7 nucleotides align to TRBD2. CDR1 and CDR2 from the germline V gene are SGHKS and YYEKEE (reference sequence). The V segment lost 4 bases and the J segment 3 bases; nucleotides outside the gene matches: 10. The CDR3 is made up of 16 amino acids. DNA of the CDR3: TGTGCCAGCAGCCGACATCTCCGGGACTACTACAATGAGCAGTTCTTC. Amino acids: CASSRHLRDYYNEQFF.

The chain employs TRBV30 and TRBJ2-5; TRBD2 is a possible D gene (6 bases). The germline gives CDR1 GTSNPN, CDR2 SVGIG (reference sequence). V gave up 7 bases and J gave up 5 bases, with 17 bases separating them. The CDR3 is made up of 13 amino acids. DNA for the CDR3: TGTGCCTTCTCCCGGGACTGGCGGGAGACCCAGTACTTC. This encodes CAFSRDWRETQYF. The full variable domain, its missing parts supplied by reference TRBV30 and TRBJ2-5, is SQTIHQWPATLVQPVGSPLSLECTVEGTSNPNLYWYRQAAGRGLQLLFYSVGIGQISSEVPQNLSASRPQDRQFILSSKKLLLSDSGFYLCAFSRDWRETQYFGPGTRLLVL.

The V and J genes are TRBV2 and TRBJ1-5; TRBD1 matches 8 bases. CDR3 size: 15 residues. Germline lookup yields CDR1 SNHLY and CDR2 FYNNEI. With V trimmed by 2 bases and J by 6 bases, 6 bases remained unmatched. CDR3: CASSENTGGSQPQHF. The CDR3 nucleotides read TGTGCCAGCAGTGAAAATACAGGGGGGAGTCAGCCCCAGCATTTT.

V gene TRBV7-3 combines with J gene TRBJ2-5; no clear D. Germline V lookup: CDR1 SGHTA, CDR2 FQGTGA. There are 13 residues in the CDR3. Trimming removed 5 bases at V and 5 bases at J, with 12 bases between. As DNA, the CDR3 is TGTGCCAGCAGCCTTCAGTTTGGGGAGACCCAGTACTTC. It specifies CASSLQFGETQYF.